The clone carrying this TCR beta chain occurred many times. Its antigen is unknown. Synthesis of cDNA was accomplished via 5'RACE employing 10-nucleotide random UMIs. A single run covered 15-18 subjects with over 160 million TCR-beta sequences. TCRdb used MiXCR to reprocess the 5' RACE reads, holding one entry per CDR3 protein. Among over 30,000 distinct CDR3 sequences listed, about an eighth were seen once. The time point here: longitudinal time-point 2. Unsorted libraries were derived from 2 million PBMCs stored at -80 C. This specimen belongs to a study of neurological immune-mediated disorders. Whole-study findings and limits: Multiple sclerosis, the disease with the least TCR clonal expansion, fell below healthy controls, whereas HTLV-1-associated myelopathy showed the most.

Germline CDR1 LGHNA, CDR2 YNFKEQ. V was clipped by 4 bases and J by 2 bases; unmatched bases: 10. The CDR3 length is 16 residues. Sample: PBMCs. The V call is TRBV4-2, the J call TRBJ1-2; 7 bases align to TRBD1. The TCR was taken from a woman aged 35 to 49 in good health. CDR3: CASSPELQTGNYGYTF. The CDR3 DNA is TGTGCCAGCAGCCCCGAACTACAGACAGGGAACTATGGCTACACCTTC.